The entry that follows covers one T cell receptor (beta chain) sequence. Its antigen remains unknown. The library put unique molecular identifiers onto individual cDNA molecules. Original processing notes: Counting gave a median of roughly 100,000 TCRs per sample, with values ranging from roughly 20,000 to 700,000. MiXCR was run by TCRdb on the RACE reads, yielding one entry per CDR3 protein. V and J calls and clone size were set by TCRdb, not the authors. Of about 84,000 distinct CDR3 sequences in the sample, more than 9% were seen once. The data were taken from a study of human T cells and chemical hapten exposure. Looking at the study overall: Investigators sensitized roughly 2 cm by roughly 2 cm of upper inner arm skin with 2% DPC. Whole-study results and caveats: There was no change with DPC sensitization in TCRs above 1 in 1000 frequency.

The sample's time point: patch test 2, 6 weeks after DPC sensitization. Treatment reported: therapeutic diphenylcyclopropenone sensitization with weekly scalp DPC. Germline lookup yields CDR1 SGDLS and CDR2 YYNGEE. This CDR3 has 16 residues. Unmatched junction bases numbered 7, after V lost 4 bases and J lost 4 bases. Sequencing used whole blood, obtained in connection with sensitization to the hapten diphenylcyclopropenone (DPC). This sequence joins TRBV9 and TRBJ2-7; 14 bases align to TRBD2. This clonotype originated in a woman in her forties or fifties with alopecia areata. Some clones in this sample may be carry-over from other donors' samples. CDR3 region: CASSKGLAGVTYEQYF. CDR3 nucleotide sequence: TGTGCCAGCAGCAAGGGACTAGCGGGAGTAACGTACGAGCAGTACTTC.